One sample yielded the 4 T cell receptor beta chains listed below, sequenced in a study of T cell responses to AZD1222 COVID-19 vaccine. The data were produced by immunoSEQ multiplex PCR, yet TCRdb's version contains in-frame clones alone and is incomplete. The table records 70,000 or so clones, 75% to 90% of them present only once. The sample here was peripheral blood, taken 28 days after the second AZD1222 dose. The receptor source for this set is an adult who received the AZD1222 COVID-19 vaccine.

This chain links TRBV14 with TRBJ2-4; a possible D gene is TRBD2 (7 bases). Trimming pared 0 bases from V and 4 bases from J, leaving 22 bases between. Looked up from germline, CDR1 is SGHDN and CDR2 is FVKESK. The length of the CDR3 is 19 residues. Written as DNA, the CDR3 is TGTGCCAGCAGCCAAGAGGGGGGGCCGCGCTTTTTCGGTAAAAACATTCAGTACTTC. It yields the protein CASSQEGGPRFFGKNIQYF.

The chain carries TRBV5-1 and TRBJ2-7; 8 bases line up with TRBD2. Germline values: CDR1 SGHRS, CDR2 YFSETQ. J gave up 5 bases and V 4 bases, and 8 bases lay outside the gene matches. This CDR3 contains 14 residues. Here the CDR3 DNA reads TGCGCCAGCAGCCCGACGGAACTAGCGGACGAGCAGTACTTC. This sequence encodes CASSPTELADEQYF.

This chain joins TRBV5-5 and TRBJ2-1; TRBD1 might be the D (5 bases). Germline V gene sequence: CDR1 SGHKS, CDR2 YYEKEE (reference sequence). The CDR3 spans 15 residues. Trimming left V 2 bases short and J 4 bases short, with 13 bases between. CDR3: CASSFEDRKYNEQFF. The CDR3 region has the DNA TGTGCCAGCAGCTTCGAAGACAGAAAGTACAATGAGCAGTTCTTC.

The rearrangement uses TRBV12-3 or TRBV12-4 and TRBJ1-2, with 7 bases aligning to TRBD1. V dropped 8 bases and J dropped 8; count of bases not matched to a gene: 11. The CDR3 loop spans 13 amino acids. The CDR3 here is CASGGRGVLGYTF. CDR3 DNA sequence: TGTGCCAGCGGTGGCAGGGGGGTGTTAGGCTACACCTTC.